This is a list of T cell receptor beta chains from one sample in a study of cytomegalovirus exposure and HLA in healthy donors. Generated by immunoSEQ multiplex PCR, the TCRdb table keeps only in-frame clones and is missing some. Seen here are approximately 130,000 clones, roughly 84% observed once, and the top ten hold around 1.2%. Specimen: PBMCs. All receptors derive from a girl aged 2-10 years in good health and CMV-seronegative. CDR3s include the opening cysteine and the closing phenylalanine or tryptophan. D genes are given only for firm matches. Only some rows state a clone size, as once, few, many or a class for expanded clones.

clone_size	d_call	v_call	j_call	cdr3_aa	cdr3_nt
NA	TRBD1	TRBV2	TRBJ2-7	CASRTGGTSYEQYF	TGTGCCAGCAGGACAGGGGGCACCTCCTACGAGCAGTACTTC
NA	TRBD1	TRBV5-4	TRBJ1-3	CASSLDRGPGNTIYF	TGTGCCAGCAGCCTGGACAGGGGCCCTGGAAACACCATATATTTT
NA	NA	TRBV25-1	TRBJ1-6	CASSEPDSPLHF	TGTGCCAGCAGTGAACCTGATTCACCCCTCCACTTT
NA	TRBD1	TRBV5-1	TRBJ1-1	CASSLERQGGTEAFF	TGCGCCAGCAGCTTAGAACGACAGGGAGGAACTGAAGCTTTCTTT
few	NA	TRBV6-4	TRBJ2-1	CASSDSVQSSYNEQFF	TGTGCCAGCAGTGACTCCGTACAGTCTTCCTACAATGAGCAGTTCTTC
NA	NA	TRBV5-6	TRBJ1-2	CASSLGAFNYGYTF	TGTGCCAGCAGCTTGGGGGCTTTTAACTATGGCTACACCTTC
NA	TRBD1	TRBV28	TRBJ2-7	CASKLGGTGGYEQYF	TGTGCCAGCAAATTGGGGGGGACAGGGGGCTACGAGCAGTACTTC
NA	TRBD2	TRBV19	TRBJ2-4	CASSRRLAGAKNIQYF	TGTGCCAGTAGTAGAAGACTAGCGGGAGCCAAAAACATTCAGTACTTC
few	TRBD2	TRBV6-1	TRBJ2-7	CASSETSGSSKQYF	TGTGCCAGCAGTGAGACTAGCGGGAGTAGCAAGCAGTACTTC
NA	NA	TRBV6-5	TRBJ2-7	CASSYSRTTSWYEQYF	TGTGCCAGCAGTTACTCGAGGACTACGTCCTGGTACGAGCAGTACTTC
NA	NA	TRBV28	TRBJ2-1	CASSFQGTYNEQFF	TGTGCCAGCAGTTTCCAGGGAACCTACAATGAGCAGTTCTTC
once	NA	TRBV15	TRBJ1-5	CATTPRQYNQPQHF	TGTGCCACCACCCCCAGGCAGTACAATCAGCCCCAGCATTTT
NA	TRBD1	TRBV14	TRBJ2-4	CASSQRPRDRGAKNIQYF	TGTGCCAGCAGCCAGAGACCCAGGGACAGGGGTGCCAAAAACATTCAGTACTTC
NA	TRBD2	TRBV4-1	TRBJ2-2	CASSQDPSGYTGELFF	TGCGCCAGCAGCCAAGACCCTAGCGGATACACCGGGGAGCTGTTTTTT
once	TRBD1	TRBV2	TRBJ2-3	CASNGPGGVRTDTQYF	TGTGCCAGCAATGGACCAGGGGGCGTTCGAACAGATACGCAGTATTTT
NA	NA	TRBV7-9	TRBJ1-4	CASSSGSDNEKLFF	TGTGCCAGCAGCTCCGGGTCGGATAATGAAAAACTGTTTTTT
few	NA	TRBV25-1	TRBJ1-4	CATAGLFSEKLFF	TGTGCCACCGCAGGGCTTTTTAGTGAAAAACTGTTTTTT
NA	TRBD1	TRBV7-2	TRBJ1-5	CASSSYRGYTRVSNQPQHF	TGTGCCAGCAGCTCATACAGGGGTTACACCCGTGTGAGCAATCAGCCCCAGCATTTT
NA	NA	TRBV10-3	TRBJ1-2	CAISDRPSGYGYTF	TGTGCCATCAGTGACCGACCTTCGGGCTATGGCTACACCTTC
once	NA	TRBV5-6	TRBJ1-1	CASSPRAPNTEAFF	TGTGCCAGCAGCCCGAGGGCCCCTAACACTGAAGCTTTCTTT
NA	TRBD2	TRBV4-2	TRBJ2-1	CASSRYGLAGNYNEQFF	TGTGCCAGCAGCCGATACGGACTAGCGGGAAACTACAATGAGCAGTTCTTC
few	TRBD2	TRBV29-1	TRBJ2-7	CSVEDHSGRANEQYF	TGCAGCGTTGAAGATCATAGCGGGAGGGCGAACGAGCAGTACTTC
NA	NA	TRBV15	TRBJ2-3	CATSRDDVVFDTQYF	TGTGCCACCAGCAGAGATGATGTAGTTTTCGATACGCAGTATTTT
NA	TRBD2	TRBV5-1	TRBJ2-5	CASSLTLAGTWNEETQYF	TGCGCCAGCAGCTTGACACTAGCGGGGACCTGGAATGAGGAGACCCAGTACTTC
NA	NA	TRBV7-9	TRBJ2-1	CASSLERVQQFF	TGTGCCAGCAGTCTAGAGCGGGTCCAGCAGTTCTTC
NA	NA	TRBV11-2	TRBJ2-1	CASSTRGTVAGTYNEQFF	TGTGCCAGCAGCACACGCGGGACAGTGGCTGGAACCTACAATGAGCAGTTCTTC
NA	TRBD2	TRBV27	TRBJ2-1	CASRGLAVFNEQFF	TGTGCCAGCAGAGGACTAGCGGTTTTCAATGAGCAGTTCTTC
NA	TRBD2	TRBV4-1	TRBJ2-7	CASSQSHGAGVHTYEQYF	TGCGCCAGCAGCCAATCTCACGGAGCGGGAGTGCACACCTACGAGCAGTACTTC
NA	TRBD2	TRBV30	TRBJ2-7	CAWTRTSGEQYF	TGTGCCTGGACCAGGACTAGCGGAGAGCAGTACTTC
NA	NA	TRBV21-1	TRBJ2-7	CASSGQEYF	TGTGCCAGCAGTGGTCAGGAGTACTTC
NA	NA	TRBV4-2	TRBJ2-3	CASSQDGRFTDTQYF	TGTGCCAGCAGCCAAGACGGTCGCTTCACAGATACGCAGTATTTT
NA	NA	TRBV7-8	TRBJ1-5	CASSFMFNQPQHF	TGTGCCAGCAGCTTTATGTTCAATCAGCCCCAGCATTTT
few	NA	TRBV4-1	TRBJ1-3	CASSQDGPFSGNTIYF	TGCGCCAGCAGCCAAGACGGTCCCTTCTCTGGAAACACCATATATTTT
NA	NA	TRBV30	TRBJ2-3	CAWRTGTPTDTQYF	TGTGCCTGGAGGACCGGGACACCCACAGATACGCAGTATTTT
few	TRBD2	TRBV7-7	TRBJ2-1	CASSLTTSSVIQFF	TGTGCCAGCAGTCTTACGACTAGCTCAGTAATTCAGTTCTTC
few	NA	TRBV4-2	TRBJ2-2	CASRQGVSAAGELFF	TGTGCCAGCAGACAAGGTGTTAGCGCCGCCGGGGAGCTGTTTTTT
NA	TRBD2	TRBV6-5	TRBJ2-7	CASSYLAGGSYEQYF	TGTGCCAGCAGTTACTTAGCGGGAGGGTCCTACGAGCAGTACTTC
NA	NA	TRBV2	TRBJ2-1	CASSEARGSTEQFF	TGTGCCAGCAGTGAAGCGCGAGGGAGCACTGAGCAGTTCTTC
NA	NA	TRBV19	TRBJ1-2	CASSTDRSYGYTF	TGTGCCAGTAGTACAGACAGGTCCTATGGCTACACCTTC
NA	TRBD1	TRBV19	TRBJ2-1	CASSIDRDRGRPNEQFF	TGTGCCAGTAGTATTGACCGAGACAGGGGGCGACCGAATGAGCAGTTCTTC
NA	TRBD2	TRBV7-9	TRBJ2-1	CASSLSSLAGYNEQFF	TGTGCCAGCAGCCTCAGCTCGTTAGCGGGATACAATGAGCAGTTCTTC
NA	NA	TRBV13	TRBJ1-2	CASSSPTGAYGYTF	TGTGCCAGCAGCTCCCCAACAGGAGCCTATGGCTACACCTTC
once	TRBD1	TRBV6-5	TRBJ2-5	CASSYSRQGETQYF	TGTGCCAGCAGTTACTCGAGACAGGGGGAGACCCAGTACTTC
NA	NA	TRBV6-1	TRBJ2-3	CASSREITGADTQYF	TGTGCCAGCAGTAGAGAAATAACGGGGGCAGATACGCAGTATTTT
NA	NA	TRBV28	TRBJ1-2	CASSSGGNYGYTF	TGTGCCAGCAGTTCCGGGGGGAACTATGGCTACACCTTC
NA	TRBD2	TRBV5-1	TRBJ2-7	CASSLDGTSGRTYEQYF	TGCGCCAGCAGCTTGGATGGGACTAGCGGGAGAACCTACGAGCAGTACTTC
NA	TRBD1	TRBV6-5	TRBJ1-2	CASSYPGTGPYGYTF	TGTGCCAGCAGTTACCCAGGGACAGGGCCCTATGGCTACACCTTC
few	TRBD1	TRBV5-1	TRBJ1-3	CASSLTGVGNTIYF	TGCGCCAGCAGCTTGACAGGGGTTGGAAACACCATATATTTT
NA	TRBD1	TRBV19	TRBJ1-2	CASKRADRDFGGYTF	TGTGCCAGCAAAAGGGCGGACAGGGACTTTGGGGGCTACACCTTC